In this sample, the clone carrying this TCR beta chain is medium-sized. Produced via immunoSEQ multiplex PCR; TCRdb's table is partial and in-frame only. In the table there are 20,000 to 25,000 clones, around 64% of which are singletons. Each and every patient relapsed after autologous stem cell transplantation, and patients got differing brentuximab vedotin exposure. The data belong to a study of PD-1 blockade in classical Hodgkin lymphoma. Study summary: Nivolumab dosed at 3 mg/kg went to patients intravenously every 2 weeks.

Germline CDR1 and CDR2: LGHNA and YNFKEQ. This CDR3 region has 15 residues. The ends were cut back, 4 bases at V and 6 bases at J, with 16 bases in the middle. The sequenced sample was peripheral blood mononuclear cells (PBMCs), obtained at baseline. This rearrangement joins TRBV4-2 to TRBJ1-5; D unresolved. The sequence came from a human donor with classical Hodgkin lymphoma. The CDR3 reads CASSPSKSSGQPQHF. The CDR3 DNA sequence: TGTGCCAGCAGCCCCTCTAAATCTTCTGGTCAGCCCCAGCATTTT.